Below, 30 T cell receptor beta chains from the same sample are listed, as sequenced in a study of blood T cells in healthy people across ages. The second PCR ran about 7 to 12 cycles with a sample-barcoded 5' primer and J-beta primers. From the 5' RACE reads, TCRdb called clonotypes with MiXCR, one entry per CDR3 protein. The profile shows about 840,000 distinct CDR3 sequences, about 28% of them singletons. Separately, the same data were catalogued under a study of T cells of mothers and their children.

The sample taken for sequencing was blood. These receptors were obtained from a woman in her forties in good health.

To note about this clonotype: The germline gene is not matched at one end of the junction; a read error may be the cause. This chain joins TRBV29-1 and TRBJ2-1; D unclear. The germline gives CDR1 SQVTM, CDR2 ANQGSEA. The CDR3 is made up of 12 amino acids. DNA of the CDR3: TGCAGCGTTGTGCCCGTATACAATGAGCCGTTCTTC. Translating gives CSVVPVYNEPFF.

This clonotype appeared a few times. The chain combines TRBV10-3 with TRBJ1-3; unclear D gene. The CDR3 has 13 amino acids. CDR1 is ENHRY, CDR2 SYGVKD, per germline. The V gene lost 6 bases and the J gene lost 2 bases, with 8 bases spanning the gap. The CDR3 reads CAIRSSTGNTIYF. As DNA, the CDR3 is TGTGCCATCAGAAGTTCCACTGGAAACACCATATATTTT.

This clonotype appeared a few times. The J gene is TRBJ1-5, the V gene TRBV15, with 9 nucleotides matching TRBD1. The CDR3 loop spans 16 amino acids. V lost 5 bases to trimming and J lost 6 bases; unmatched junction nucleotides: 11. CDR1 and CDR2 from the germline V gene are LNHNV and YYDKDF (reference sequence). The DNA for the CDR3 is TGTGCCACCAGCCCAGGGGAACAGGGGGCACGTCAGCCCCAGCATTTT. Its translation: CATSPGEQGARQPQHF.

In regard to this clonotype: This sequence may be a read error, since a much larger clone differs from it by one base. The DNA of the CDR3 is TGCGGTGCTAGGGGACAGGGGGGCTACGAGCAGTACTTC. This translates into CGARGQGGYEQYF. This chain connects TRBV20-1 to TRBJ2-5; 11 bases line up with TRBD1. The last part of the DNA fits TRBJ2-7 better; the J call may be wrong. CDR3 size: 13 residues. Germline loops: CDR1 DFQATT, CDR2 SNEGSKA (reference sequence).

In this sample, this clonotype turned up many times. The chain couples TRBV6-2 or TRBV6-3 to TRBJ2-1; 10 bases agree with TRBD2. V trimming: 6 bases; J trimming: 6 bases; junction bases outside the gene matches: 8. The CDR3 sequence is 15 residues long. Germline CDR1 reads MNHEY; CDR2 reads SVGEGT. Written as DNA, the CDR3 is TGTGCCAGCAGAACCGGGACTAGCGAGCCCAATGAGCAGTTCTTC. As protein: CASRTGTSEPNEQFF.

This chain links TRBV20-1 with TRBJ1-5; D uncertain. Germline CDR1 is DFQATT and CDR2 is SNEGSKA (reference sequence). The ends were cut back, 3 bases at V and 3 bases at J, with 9 bases in the middle. The CDR3 covers 13 residues. CDR3 in amino acids: CSASRVTNQPQHF. CDR3 in DNA: TGCAGTGCTAGTCGGGTTACCAATCAGCCCCAGCATTTT.

This sequence joins TRBV10-3 and TRBJ2-7, with D unclear. Gene TRBJ2-5 matches the end of the DNA better, so the J call may be wrong. CDR1 is ENHRY, CDR2 SYGVKD, per germline. The CDR3 is made up of 12 amino acids. CDR3 sequence reads: CAISDLGETQYF. In DNA, the CDR3 is TGTGCCATCAGTGACCTAGGGGAGACCCAGTACTTC.

A note on this clonotype: The junction shows a germline mismatch at one end, possibly a read error. The chain joins TRBV25-1 to TRBJ2-5, with 9 bases lining up with TRBD2. Germline assignment: CDR1 MGHDK and CDR2 SYGVNS. The CDR3 has 16 residues. The CDR3 sequence: CTSSTGSGLAGGTQYF. CDR3 in DNA: TGTACCAGCAGCACGGGGTCGGGACTAGCTGGCGGGACCCAGTACTTC.

The table lists this clonotype with a few counts. The gene calls are TRBV7-2 and TRBJ2-4; the D gene could be TRBD1 or TRBD2 (7 bases each). The CDR3 is made up of 16 amino acids. The ends were cut back, 4 bases at V and 0 bases at J, with 13 bases in the middle. Germline-derived CDR1 and CDR2 are SGHTA and FQGNSA. The CDR3 DNA is TGTGCCAGCAGCTCTCAGGGGGGGATAGCCAAAAACATTCAGTACTTC. Protein: CASSSQGGIAKNIQYF.

There are a few counts of this clonotype. CDR3 residues: CASSQGAGGQTDTQYF. The CDR3 DNA sequence: TGTGCCAGCAGCCAAGGAGCGGGGGGGCAGACAGATACGCAGTATTTT. The gene calls are TRBV3-1 and TRBJ2-3, with 10 bases fitting TRBD2. V shed 1 base, J shed 3 bases, and the junction held 4 bases outside the gene matches. This CDR3 comprises 16 residues. CDR1 LGHDT and CDR2 YNNKEL come from the germline V gene (reference sequence).

The rearrangement uses TRBV11-2 and TRBJ1-1; D gene uncertain. The CDR3 is 15 residues long. V lost 1 base, J lost 3 bases, and 12 bases lay in between. Germline V gene data show CDR1 as SGHAT and CDR2 as FQNNGV. CDR3 protein: CASSLVMGSYTEAFF. The CDR3 bases are TGTGCCAGCAGCTTAGTGATGGGCAGCTACACTGAAGCTTTCTTT. Full variable domain (remainder filled in from reference TRBV11-2 and TRBJ1-1): EAGVAQSPRYKIIEKRQSVAFWCNPISGHATLYWYQQILGQGPKLLIQFQNNGVVDDSQLPKDRFSAERLKGVDSTLKIQPAKLEDSAVYLCASSLVMGSYTEAFFGQGTRLTVV.

J is TRBJ2-1 and V is TRBV10-3; D unclear. CDR1 is ENHRY, CDR2 SYGVKD, per germline. The CDR3 is 11 amino acids. Trimming removed 8 bases at V and 6 bases at J, with 8 bases between. The CDR3 DNA reads TGTGCCATCGGGCTGGGCAATGAGCAGTTCTTC. It yields the protein CAIGLGNEQFF.

The gene calls are TRBV7-9 and TRBJ2-2; TRBD2 aligns across 7 bases. V was clipped by 4 bases and J by 0 bases; unmatched bases: 14. The CDR3 length is 19 residues. CDR1 is SEHNR, CDR2 FQNEAQ, per germline (reference sequence). The CDR3 DNA is TGTGCCAGCAGCTCAGACCCCTCTAGCGGAGCCTCGAACACCGGGGAGCTGTTTTTT. Encoded protein: CASSSDPSSGASNTGELFF.

This clonotype was counted ten times or more. V usage is TRBV7-8 and J usage is TRBJ2-7, with D maybe TRBD1 (6 bases). The CDR3 runs 14 residues. Germline V CDR1 and CDR2: SGHVS, FQNEAQ. Trimming removed 8 bases at V and 0 bases at J, with 14 bases between. CDR3: CASSGGFSSYEQYF. The CDR3 coding sequence is TGTGCCAGCTCTGGGGGCTTTAGCTCCTACGAGCAGTACTTC.

On this clonotype itself: This clone may be a read error of a much larger clone one base away. The conserved closing phenylalanine or tryptophan is absent in this CDR3, likely reflecting a read error. The chain combines TRBV9 with TRBJ2-4; 9 positions match TRBD2. Germline values: CDR1 SGDLS, CDR2 YYNGEE. Trimming took 0 bases from V and 13 from J; bases not matched to a gene: 14. The CDR3 is 16 amino acids. The CDR3: CASSVGLAGFPLEQYC. The CDR3 DNA is TGTGCCAGCAGCGTAGGGCTAGCGGGGTTTCCTTTGGAGCAGTACTGC.

This clonotype was counted between two and nine times. The V call is TRBV28, the J call TRBJ1-2; D is perhaps TRBD1 (5 bases). CDR3 size: 17 residues. V shed 3 bases and J shed 4 bases, with 21 bases lying between them. Germline CDR1 and CDR2: MDHEN and SYDVKM. This chain's CDR3 is CASSLGGREDLSYGYTF. CDR3 nucleotides: TGTGCCAGCAGTTTGGGCGGCAGGGAGGATCTCTCCTATGGCTACACCTTC.

This clonotype was detected a few times. The V gene is TRBV28, the J gene TRBJ2-7; no definite D call. CDR1 MDHEN and CDR2 SYDVKM come from the germline V gene. The CDR3 is made up of 14 amino acids. V shed 7 bases and J shed 4 bases, with 17 bases lying between them. CDR3 amino acids: CASNEASSIYEQYF. CDR3 bases: TGTGCCAGCAATGAGGCCTCCTCGATATACGAGCAGTACTTC.

This clonotype appeared many times. The chain combines TRBV5-1 with TRBJ2-7, with TRBD1 identical over 10 bases. CDR3 length: 14 amino acids. V gave up 7 bases and J gave up 5 bases; unmatched junction bases: 9. Germline V gene lookup returns CDR1 SGHRS and CDR2 YFSETQ. CDR3 region: CASSWTGGLNEQYF. The CDR3 region has the DNA TGCGCCAGCTCTTGGACAGGGGGTTTGAACGAGCAGTACTTC.

This clonotype has a handful of counts. The chain recombines TRBV12-3 or TRBV12-4 with TRBJ2-7; no clear D gene. Trimming shortened V by 2 bases and J by 2 bases, and 7 bases separated the two germline ends. This CDR3 is 13 amino acids long. CDR3: CASSLSRTYEQYF. Here the CDR3 DNA reads TGTGCCAGCAGTTTAAGCCGAACCTACGAGCAGTACTTC.

V usage is TRBV20-1 and J usage is TRBJ2-1, with 10 bases aligning to TRBD2. V trimming: 6 bases; J trimming: 6 bases; junction bases outside the gene matches: 11. CDR3 length: 15 residues. Germline assignment: CDR1 DFQATT and CDR2 SNEGSKA (reference sequence). The CDR3 spells CSARTTSGVRNEQFF. In nucleotides, the CDR3 is TGCAGTGCGAGGACAACTAGCGGGGTACGCAATGAGCAGTTCTTC.

V is TRBV12-3 or TRBV12-4 and J is TRBJ2-1; D possibly matches TRBD1 or TRBD2 (5 bases each). The DNA end favors TRBJ2-7, so the J call may be wrong. The CDR3 is 15 residues long. The DNA for the CDR3 is TGTGCCAGCAGTTTAGGTCCCAGGGAGAGGAACGAGCAGTACTTC. Its protein is CASSLGPRERNEQYF.

This chain links TRBV4-1 with TRBJ2-3; 7 bases are a match to TRBD1. Per germline, CDR1 MGHRA and CDR2 YSYEKL. CDR3 length: 16 amino acids. Trimming cost V 0 bases and J 2 bases; bases outside gene matches: 5. CDR3 bases: TGCGCCAGCAGCCAAGAGGGACAGAGCTACACAGATACGCAGTATTTT. Its translation: CASSQEGQSYTDTQYF.

This sequence joins TRBV28 and TRBJ2-3; no reliable D call. V was clipped by 6 bases and J by 4 bases, with 5 bases between them. CDR1 and CDR2 from the germline V gene are MDHEN and SYDVKM. The CDR3 spans 11 residues. Written as DNA, the CDR3 is TGTGCCAGCAGCCAGCCAGATACGCAGTATTTT. Residues: CASSQPDTQYF.

The chain uses TRBV19 and TRBJ2-1; no firm D call. The V gene lost 7 bases and the J gene lost 6 bases, with 13 bases spanning the gap. The CDR3 is made up of 13 amino acids. Per the germline V gene, CDR1 is LNHDA and CDR2 is SQIVND (reference sequence). For the CDR3, the DNA is TGTGCCAGTACGTCAGGAACAATCAATGAGCAGTTCTTC. Its protein product is CASTSGTINEQFF.

The chain is built from TRBV18 and TRBJ2-3; a possible D gene is TRBD1 (6 bases). Germline V CDR1 and CDR2: KGHSH, LQKENI. The CDR3 contains 16 residues. V was trimmed by 2 bases and J by 7 bases, leaving 19 bases between them. The CDR3 DNA reads TGTGCCAGCTCACCATACCCAGGGGACCGACAGAATACGCAGTATTTT. Its translation: CASSPYPGDRQNTQYF.

This clonotype was detected ten times or more. The CDR3 reads CASSFGTGGWSQPQHF. For the CDR3, the DNA is TGTGCCAGCAGCTTTGGTACAGGGGGATGGAGTCAGCCCCAGCATTTT. The V and J genes are TRBV7-2 and TRBJ1-5; 8 bases match TRBD1. The V segment lost 3 bases and the J segment 6 bases; nucleotides outside the gene matches: 10. CDR1 and CDR2 (germline): SGHTA, FQGNSA. The CDR3 spans 16 residues.

At least ten counts were recorded for this clonotype. The chain combines TRBV7-3 with TRBJ2-1; D is unclear. The germline gives CDR1 SGHTA, CDR2 FQGTGA. This CDR3 contains 14 residues. The germline V and J ends were trimmed by 2 bases and 0 bases, with 5 bases remaining between them. CDR3 in DNA: TGTGCCAGCAGCTTATCAGTCTCCTACAATGAGCAGTTCTTC. Encoded protein: CASSLSVSYNEQFF.

This clonotype has a handful of counts. V and J are TRBV6-5 and TRBJ1-2; weak D call: TRBD1 (5 bases). Trimming cost V 5 bases and J 3 bases, with 10 bases left between them. CDR3 length: 13 residues. The germline V gene has CDR1 MNHEY and CDR2 SVGAGI. The CDR3 DNA reads TGTGCCAGCAGTCAATTCAGGGACTATGGCTACACCTTC. Residues: CASSQFRDYGYTF.

CDR3 coding DNA: TGCAGCGGCAGGGACAGGGGGAACTATGGCTACACCTTC. It encodes CSGRDRGNYGYTF. V is TRBV29-1 and J is TRBJ1-2; 11 nucleotides agree with TRBD1. There are 13 residues in the CDR3. The germline gives CDR1 SQVTM, CDR2 ANQGSEA. Trimming at V came to 7 bases and at J to 2 bases, leaving 3 bases not matched to a gene.

This clonotype was counted ten times or more. V usage is TRBV6-5 and J usage is TRBJ2-6; no clear D gene. V dropped 2 bases and J dropped 2 bases, with 10 bases sitting between them. This CDR3 is built from 16 residues. CDR1 and CDR2 from the germline V gene are MNHEY and SVGAGI. CDR3 bases: TGTGCCAGCAGTTACGAGTCACGCACTGGGGCCAACGTCCTGACTTTC. This sequence encodes CASSYESRTGANVLTF.